This is a list of T cell receptor beta chains from one sample in a study of beta chain features in type 1 diabetes. The assay was immunoSEQ multiplex PCR, and TCRdb's table has in-frame clones only and misses some. The sample has 350,000 to 400,000 clones; around 16% are singletons. Specimen: naive CD4+ T cells from blood. These receptors were taken from a young woman in good health. Each CDR3 is given with its conserved first and last residue. D genes are given only for firm matches. Clone size, where shown, is once, few, many, or a class for clones that have expanded.

J gene	V gene	clone size	D gene	CDR3 protein	CDR3 DNA
TRBJ2-3	TRBV7-6	.	TRBD2	CASSAGLTTDTQYF	TGTGCCAGCAGCGCGGGACTAACGACAGATACGCAGTATTTT
TRBJ2-7	TRBV7-9	few	.	CASSLRGGDEQYF	TGTGCCAGCAGCTTAAGGGGGGGTGACGAGCAGTACTTC
TRBJ2-3	TRBV10-3	.	TRBD2	CAISGTSGRESLTDTQYF	TGTGCCATCAGTGGTACTAGCGGGAGGGAGTCCCTCACAGATACGCAGTATTTT
TRBJ2-7	TRBV29-1	few	.	CSVRVIGEGLQYEQYF	TGCAGCGTTCGGGTCATCGGTGAGGGCCTGCAATACGAGCAGTACTTC
TRBJ2-6	TRBV15	.	.	CATSKYTGANVLTF	TGTGCCACCAGCAAATACACTGGGGCCAACGTCCTGACTTTC
TRBJ1-2	TRBV30	.	.	CAWKIQRPGSNYGYTF	TGTGCCTGGAAAATTCAACGTCCCGGGTCTAACTATGGCTACACCTTC
TRBJ1-2	TRBV2	.	TRBD1	CASSEGRDRGYGYTF	TGTGCCAGCAGTGAAGGCCGGGACAGGGGATATGGCTACACCTTC
TRBJ2-1	TRBV9	.	.	CASSVAGESYNEQFF	TGTGCCAGCAGCGTAGCGGGAGAGTCCTACAATGAGCAGTTCTTC
TRBJ2-5	TRBV30	.	TRBD2	CAWSALLAGGPGYETQYF	TGTGCCTGGAGTGCTCTACTAGCGGGAGGGCCAGGGTATGAGACCCAGTACTTC
TRBJ2-7	TRBV28	few	TRBD1	CASSWGQGYSYEQYF	TGTGCCAGCAGTTGGGGACAGGGTTACTCCTACGAGCAGTACTTC
TRBJ2-3	TRBV11-2	few	.	CASSQRETTTRDTQYF	TGTGCCAGCAGCCAAAGGGAGACTACCACTCGGGATACGCAGTATTTT
TRBJ2-3	TRBV6-1	few	TRBD2	CASSDFELTSGLTDTQYF	TGTGCCAGCAGTGACTTCGAGTTAACTAGCGGGCTTACAGATACGCAGTATTTT
TRBJ2-7	TRBV5-1	.	TRBD2	CASSNREAVYEQYF	TGCGCCAGCAGCAATCGGGAGGCGGTATACGAGCAGTACTTC
TRBJ2-4	TRBV7-2	few	.	CASSLVERRNIQYF	TGTGCCAGCAGCTTAGTCGAGCGACGAAACATTCAGTACTTC
TRBJ2-3	TRBV7-6	few	.	CASSSTSLDTQYF	TGTGCCAGCAGCTCGACTAGTCTCGATACGCAGTATTTT
TRBJ2-6	TRBV7-3	.	.	CASSQRSAPLSGANVLTF	TGTGCCAGCAGCCAGAGAAGCGCGCCCTTGTCTGGGGCCAACGTCCTGACTTTC
TRBJ2-7	TRBV18	.	TRBD1	CASSPARDRWTYEQYF	TGTGCCAGCTCACCAGCCCGGGACAGGTGGACCTACGAGCAGTACTTC
TRBJ2-3	TRBV5-4	few	.	CASSLEEGDTQYF	TGTGCCAGCAGCTTGGAGGAGGGAGATACGCAGTATTTT
TRBJ1-2	TRBV4-3	few	TRBD1	CASSQDGNRGRGYTF	TGCGCCAGCAGCCAAGACGGGAACAGGGGAAGGGGCTACACCTTC
TRBJ2-5	TRBV20-1	.	.	CSAAPGETQYF	TGCAGTGCCGCCCCAGGGGAGACCCAGTACTTC
TRBJ2-1	TRBV2	few	TRBD2	CASRAKLAGGDNEQFF	TGTGCCAGCAGAGCTAAACTAGCGGGAGGGGACAATGAGCAGTTCTTC
TRBJ1-5	TRBV30	.	.	CAWRGQTGQPQHF	TGTGCCTGGAGGGGGCAAACGGGTCAGCCCCAGCATTTT
TRBJ2-7	TRBV5-1	few	TRBD1	CASSLAGTGSYEQYF	TGCGCCAGCAGCTTGGCAGGGACAGGTTCCTACGAGCAGTACTTC
TRBJ2-5	TRBV27	few	.	CASSFRERGTQYF	TGTGCCAGCAGTTTTCGGGAGCGCGGGACCCAGTACTTC
TRBJ1-1	TRBV15	.	TRBD1	CATSSRQGTTEAFF	TGTGCCACCAGCAGCCGACAGGGAACAACTGAAGCTTTCTTT
TRBJ1-2	TRBV4-3	.	.	CASSQGVGSGGYTF	TGCGCCAGCAGCCAAGGTGTAGGATCGGGAGGCTACACCTTC
TRBJ1-4	TRBV15	.	.	CATSRDMSEKLFF	TGTGCCACCAGCAGAGATATGAGTGAAAAACTGTTTTTT
TRBJ2-4	TRBV5-6	.	.	CASSYQRNIQYF	TGTGCCAGCAGCTACCAGAGGAACATTCAGTACTTC
TRBJ2-1	TRBV5-1	.	.	CASSPRDPYNEQFF	TGCGCCAGCAGCCCCCGGGATCCTTACAATGAGCAGTTCTTC
TRBJ2-3	TRBV11-2	few	.	CASSYERDTQYF	TGTGCCAGCAGCTACGAGAGAGATACGCAGTATTTT
TRBJ2-2	TRBV2	.	TRBD2	CASSRLAGNTGELFF	TGTGCCAGCAGTCGACTAGCGGGTAACACCGGGGAGCTGTTTTTT
TRBJ2-5	TRBV7-3	.	.	CASSLTPTGETQYF	TGTGCCAGCAGCTTAACACCCACAGGAGAGACCCAGTACTTC
TRBJ2-5	TRBV7-2	.	.	CASSLGQQETQYF	TGTGCCAGCAGCTTAGGGCAGCAAGAGACCCAGTACTTC
TRBJ2-1	TRBV9	few	TRBD1	CASSVSPIPGQAPFF	TGTGCCAGCAGCGTAAGCCCAATCCCGGGACAGGCCCCGTTCTTC
TRBJ2-7	TRBV15	few	TRBD1	CATSRADRAHEQYF	TGTGCCACCAGCAGAGCGGACAGGGCCCACGAGCAGTACTTC
TRBJ2-7	TRBV7-2	.	TRBD2	CASSLGELAGTYEQYF	TGTGCCAGCAGCTTAGGGGAGCTAGCGGGAACGTACGAGCAGTACTTC
TRBJ1-1	TRBV23-1	.	TRBD1	CARRHGTGHEAFF	TGCGCCAGGAGACACGGGACAGGCCATGAAGCTTTCTTT
TRBJ2-7	TRBV30	few	.	CAWSVDTSYEQYF	TGTGCCTGGAGTGTAGACACCTCCTACGAGCAGTACTTC
TRBJ2-7	TRBV7-2	.	.	CASSLGSAIAYEQYF	TGTGCCAGCAGCTTAGGGTCAGCGATCGCCTACGAGCAGTACTTC
TRBJ2-5	TRBV23-1	few	TRBD2	CASSQILARETQYF	TGCGCCAGCAGTCAAATACTAGCGAGGGAGACCCAGTACTTC